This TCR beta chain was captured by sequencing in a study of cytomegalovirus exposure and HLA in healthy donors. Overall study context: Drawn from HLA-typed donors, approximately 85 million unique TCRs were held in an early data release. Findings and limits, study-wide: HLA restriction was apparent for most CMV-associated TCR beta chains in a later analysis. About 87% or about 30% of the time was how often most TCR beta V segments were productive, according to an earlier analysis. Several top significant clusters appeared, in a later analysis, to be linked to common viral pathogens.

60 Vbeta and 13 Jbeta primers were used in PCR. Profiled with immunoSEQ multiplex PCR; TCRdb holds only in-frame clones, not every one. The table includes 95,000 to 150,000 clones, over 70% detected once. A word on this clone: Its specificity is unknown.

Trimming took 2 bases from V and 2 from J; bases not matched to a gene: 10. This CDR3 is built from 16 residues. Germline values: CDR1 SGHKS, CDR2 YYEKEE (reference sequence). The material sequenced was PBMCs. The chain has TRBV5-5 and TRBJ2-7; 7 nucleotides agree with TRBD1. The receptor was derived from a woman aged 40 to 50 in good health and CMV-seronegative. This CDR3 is CASSFGRQGIPYEQYF. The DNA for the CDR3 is TGTGCCAGCAGCTTTGGGAGACAGGGAATACCCTACGAGCAGTACTTC.